This is a list of T cell receptor beta chains from one sample in a study of T-cell memory formation after mild COVID-19. Using its own MiXCR run on the 5' RACE reads, TCRdb lists one record per CDR3 protein. In the table there are some 120,000 distinct CDR3 sequences, approximately 6.3% of which are singletons. Sequencing used PBMCs or a T cell subset sorted from them (not recorded which). The receptor set was obtained from an adult woman who had mild COVID-19 (a few samples of this study predate the infection). Cell type and time point are not known. Each CDR3 is given with its conserved first and last residue. A row's size may be missing; if present it is once, few, many or a size class.

v_gene: TRBV5-1
abundance: many
j_gene: TRBJ2-1
CDR3aa: CASRTGLADSEQFF

v_gene: TRBV15
abundance: .
j_gene: TRBJ1-5
CDR3aa: CATSGGRNQPQHF

v_gene: TRBV7-2
abundance: .
j_gene: TRBJ2-6
CDR3aa: CASTLFPGANVLTF

v_gene: TRBV25-1
abundance: many
j_gene: TRBJ2-5
CDR3aa: CASRPRRIETQYF

v_gene: TRBV9
abundance: few
j_gene: TRBJ2-3
CDR3aa: CASSTLAGRTDTQYF

v_gene: TRBV5-5
abundance: .
j_gene: TRBJ2-1
CDR3aa: CASSLGVLAGGDEQFF

v_gene: TRBV7-2
abundance: few
j_gene: TRBJ1-1
CDR3aa: CASSLVPLTFMNTEAFF

v_gene: TRBV20-1
abundance: few
j_gene: TRBJ1-2
CDR3aa: CSAPHSGGPVLSGGYTF

v_gene: TRBV20-1
abundance: .
j_gene: TRBJ2-5
CDR3aa: CSARSGSPQETQYF

v_gene: TRBV20-1
abundance: many
j_gene: TRBJ2-5
CDR3aa: CSAPGRQPRTQYF

v_gene: TRBV24-1
abundance: .
j_gene: TRBJ2-2
CDR3aa: CATSDLGTGVTGELFF

v_gene: TRBV5-6
abundance: few
j_gene: TRBJ1-1
CDR3aa: CASSLFGGPAFF